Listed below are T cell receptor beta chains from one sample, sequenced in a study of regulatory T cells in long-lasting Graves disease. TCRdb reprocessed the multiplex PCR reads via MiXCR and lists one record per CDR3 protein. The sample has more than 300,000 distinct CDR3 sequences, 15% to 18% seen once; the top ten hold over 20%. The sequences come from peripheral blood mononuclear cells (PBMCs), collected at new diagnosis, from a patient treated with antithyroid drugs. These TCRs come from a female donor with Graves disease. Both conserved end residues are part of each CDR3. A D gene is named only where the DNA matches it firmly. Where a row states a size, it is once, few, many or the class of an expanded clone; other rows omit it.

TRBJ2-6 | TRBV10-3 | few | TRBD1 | CAISAWVGQGSSGANVLTF | TGTGCCATCAGTGCCTGGGTGGGACAGGGGAGCTCTGGGGCCAACGTCCTGACTTTC
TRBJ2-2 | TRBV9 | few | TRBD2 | CASSADGRENEIRTGELFF | TGTGCCAGCAGCGCGGACGGGCGGGAGAACGAAATCAGGACCGGGGAGCTGTTTTTT
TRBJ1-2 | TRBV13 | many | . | CASSQQRGIDGYTF | TGTGCCAGCAGCCAACAGCGAGGGATCGATGGCTACACCTTC
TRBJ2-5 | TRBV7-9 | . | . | CASSPPTGWETQYF | TGTGCCAGCAGCCCGCCAACAGGGTGGGAGACCCAGTACTTC
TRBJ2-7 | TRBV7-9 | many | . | CASSHRQQGDEQYF | TGTGCCAGCAGTCACCGACAGCAAGGTGACGAGCAGTACTTC
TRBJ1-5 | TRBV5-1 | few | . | CASSLQGEGNQPQHF | TGCGCCAGCAGCTTGCAGGGCGAGGGCAATCAGCCCCAGCATTTT
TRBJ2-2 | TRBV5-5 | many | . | CASSPPWEGAGELFF | TGTGCCAGCAGCCCCCCGTGGGAGGGGGCCGGGGAGCTGTTTTTT
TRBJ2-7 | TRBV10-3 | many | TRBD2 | CAIGRRLAGEGEQYF | TGTGCCATCGGTCGAAGACTAGCGGGAGAGGGGGAGCAGTACTTC
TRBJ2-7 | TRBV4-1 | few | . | CASSHPGRSYEQYF | TGCGCCAGCAGCCACCCGGGACGCTCCTACGAGCAGTACTTC
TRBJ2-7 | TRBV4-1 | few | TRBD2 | CASSQLAGGTHEQYF | TGCGCCAGCAGCCAGTTAGCGGGAGGGACCCACGAGCAGTACTTC
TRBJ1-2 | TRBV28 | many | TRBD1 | CASSRQGASGYTF | TGTGCCAGCAGCCGACAGGGGGCCAGTGGCTACACCTTC
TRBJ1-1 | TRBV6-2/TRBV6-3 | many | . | CASSYDFRDPLLAFF | TGTGCCAGCAGTTACGATTTCAGGGACCCCTTGCTGGCTTTCTTT
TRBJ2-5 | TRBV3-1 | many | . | CASNGGMGDRERETQYF | TGTGCCAGCAACGGGGGTATGGGCGACAGGGAAAGAGAGACCCAGTACTTC
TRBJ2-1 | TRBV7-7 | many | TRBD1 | CASGLDRHNEQFF | TGTGCCAGCGGCCTGGACAGGCACAATGAGCAGTTCTTC
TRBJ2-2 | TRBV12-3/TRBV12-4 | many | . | CASSFPRYTGELFF | TGTGCCAGCAGTTTCCCTAGATACACCGGGGAGCTGTTTTTT
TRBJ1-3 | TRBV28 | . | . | CASSYPRQNGNTIYF | TGTGCCAGCTCCTACCCCCGGCAGAATGGAAACACCATATATTTT
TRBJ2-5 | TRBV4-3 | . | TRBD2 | CASSRQPGTSGRVETQYF | TGCGCCAGCAGCCGTCAACCCGGGACTAGCGGGAGGGTGGAGACCCAGTACTTC
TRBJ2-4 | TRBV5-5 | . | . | CASSGPSETKNIQYF | TGTGCCAGCAGCGGTCCCAGTGAAACCAAAAACATTCAGTACTTC
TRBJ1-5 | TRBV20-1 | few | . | CSATGRRNSNQPQHF | TGCAGTGCTACTGGACGGCGAAATAGCAATCAGCCCCAGCATTTT
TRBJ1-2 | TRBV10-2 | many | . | CASSRDDYGYTF | TGCGCCAGCAGTCGGGACGACTATGGCTACACCTTC